A selection of T cell receptor beta chains follows, all from one sample in a study of immune heterogeneity within non-small cell lung tumors. One entry per CDR3 protein, called by TCRdb with MiXCR from the multiplex PCR reads. The sample carries approximately 4,300 distinct CDR3 sequences, roughly 21% recorded once. The sequenced sample was lung tumor tissue. These receptor sequences come from a man aged 70 or older with non-small cell lung cancer. CDR3s include the opening cysteine and the closing phenylalanine or tryptophan. The D gene is left open where the match is weak. A row's size may be missing; if present it is once, few, many or a size class.

TRBV11-3,medium-sized,TRBJ2-2,-,14,TGTGCCAGCAGCAACATACCGAACACCGGGGAGCTGTTTTTT,CASSNIPNTGELFF
TRBV7-9,medium-sized,TRBJ2-3,-,12,TGTGCCAGCAGCCGTGAATCAGATACGCAGTATTTT,CASSRESDTQYF
TRBV6-1,medium-sized,TRBJ1-6,-,13,TGTGCCAGCAGTGAAACGGGTGTGACACCCCTCCACTTT,CASSETGVTPLHF
TRBV3-1,-,TRBJ1-2,TRBD1,15,TGTGCCAGCAGGAAAGAGAACAGGGGGCCTAACGGCTACACCTTC,CASRKENRGPNGYTF
TRBV2,medium-sized,TRBJ1-3,TRBD1,16,TGTGCCAGTGCTCCGGGACAGGGTATAACTGGAAACACCATATATTTT,CASAPGQGITGNTIYF
TRBV20-1,medium-sized,TRBJ2-3,TRBD2,14,TGCAGTTCCACCGGGACTAGCGGAACAGATACGCAGTATTTT,CSSTGTSGTDTQYF
TRBV5-1,once,TRBJ2-5,-,13,TGCGCCGGCAGCTTGGAGGGGGAAGAGACCCAGTACTTC,CAGSLEGEETQYF
TRBV5-1,medium-sized,TRBJ2-7,-,13,TGCGCCAGCAGCTCAGGAGCAGGGGTCGAGCAGTACTTC,CASSSGAGVEQYF
TRBV7-2,medium-sized,TRBJ1-6,-,13,TGTGCCAGCAGCTTAGCAGGTTCTGGGCCCCTCCACTTT,CASSLAGSGPLHF
TRBV9,medium-sized,TRBJ2-7,TRBD2,15,TGTGCCAGCAGCGTAGACGCGGGAGGTATTTACGAGCAGTACTTC,CASSVDAGGIYEQYF
TRBV14,few,TRBJ1-6,-,15,TGTGCCAGCAGCCAAAGGAGGGGAAGTAATTCACCCCTCCACTTT,CASSQRRGSNSPLHF
TRBV10-3,medium-sized,TRBJ1-2,-,14,TGTGCCATCAGAGAGCAGGGTTTGAGCTATGGCTACACCTTC,CAIREQGLSYGYTF
TRBV18,few,TRBJ2-1,-,14,TGTGCCAGCTCATTACCCCCCCACCGCTTTGAGCAGTTCTTC,CASSLPPHRFEQFF
TRBV28,medium-sized,TRBJ1-4,-,12,TGTGCCAGCAGTTTAAGCGCGGGAAAACTGTTTTTT,CASSLSAGKLFF
TRBV20-1,few,TRBJ2-1,-,13,TGCAGTGCCCCGCGCCATACCTACAATGAGCAGTTCTTC,CSAPRHTYNEQFF
TRBV9,few,TRBJ2-1,-,13,TGTGCCAGCAGCGTAGGAGGGTCAAGTGAGCAGTTCTTC,CASSVGGSSEQFF
TRBV5-1,few,TRBJ2-3,-,15,TGCGCCAGCAGCTTGGGACTGGAAAACACAGATACGCAGTATTTT,CASSLGLENTDTQYF
TRBV24-1,few,TRBJ2-1,-,12,TGTGCCACCAGTGTCCAGGGTCTTGGGCAGTTCTTC,CATSVQGLGQFF
TRBV20-1,-,TRBJ2-4,-,14,TGCAGTGTGGGTAGCGGAGAAGCCAAAAACATTCAGTACTTC,CSVGSGEAKNIQYF
TRBV28,medium-sized,TRBJ2-1,-,20,TGTGCCAGCAGTTTCATCCCGGCTTTCGTTATTGGGAGCTCCTACAATGAGCAGTTCTTC,CASSFIPAFVIGSSYNEQFF
TRBV19,-,TRBJ2-7,TRBD2,14,TGTGCCAGTACAGGACTAGCGGGAGTCGACGAGCAGTACTTC,CASTGLAGVDEQYF
TRBV7-9,few,TRBJ1-6,-,16,TGTGCCAGCAGCTCCGTTGGCAGCTCCTATAATTCACCCCTCCACTTT,CASSSVGSSYNSPLHF
TRBV7-2,-,TRBJ2-3,-,15,TGTGCCAGCAGCTCCAGCCTAGGAAGAACAGATACGCAGTATTTT,CASSSSLGRTDTQYF
TRBV14,-,TRBJ2-1,TRBD2,18,TGTGCCAGCAGCCAAACCTACGAGCGGGGACGCTCCTACAATGAGCAGTTCTTC,CASSQTYERGRSYNEQFF